A selection of T cell receptor beta chains follows, all from one sample in a study of shared clonotypes between healthy human individuals. The protocol was immunoSEQ multiplex PCR, while the TCRdb copy is restricted to in-frame clones and leaves out a portion. The sample has approximately 640,000 clones, 90% seen once. Sequencing used memory CD8+ T cells from PBMCs. These receptor sequences come from a man aged 18 to 29 in good health. Some clones in this sample may be carry-over from other donors' samples. CDR3s include the opening cysteine and the closing phenylalanine or tryptophan. Fields, in order: V gene, J gene, CDR3 protein.

>TRBV15|TRBJ2-2
CATSRDAGAGTGELFF
>TRBV10-3|TRBJ2-5
CAISSGETGATETQYF
>TRBV4-1|TRBJ2-7
CASSQPGQLVFGTHYEQYF
>TRBV6-5|TRBJ2-2
CASRPNTGELFF
>TRBV5-1|TRBJ2-3
CASSLAVGAGVTDTQYF
>TRBV7-8|TRBJ2-1
CASSVDRASYNEQFF
>TRBV29-1|TRBJ2-7
CSALTGGSYEQYF
>TRBV19|TRBJ1-2
CASSPGGFGYGYTF
>TRBV10-3|TRBJ2-1
CAITRTLGADEQFF
>TRBV9|TRBJ2-7
CASSVSGSGSYEQYF
>TRBV4-1|TRBJ1-3
CASSQGYGSGNTIYF
>TRBV7-9|TRBJ2-1
CASSEHNEQFF
>TRBV27|TRBJ1-3
CASSPGSLANTIYF
>TRBV13|TRBJ1-2
CASSQRGLSLFYGYTF
>TRBV9|TRBJ2-7
CASSVEDSEQYEQYF
>TRBV29-1|TRBJ2-7
CSVGRQGARWDEQYF
>TRBV20-1|TRBJ1-2
CSARTGPVYTF
>TRBV5-1|TRBJ2-7
CASSFNRGYEQYF
>TRBV6-1|TRBJ2-1
CASTLGWRNEQFF
>TRBV7-9|TRBJ1-5
CASSLDSYQPQHF
>TRBV28|TRBJ2-7
CASSLYFGNYEQYF
>TRBV5-1|TRBJ2-3
CASSLSAGATDTQYF
>TRBV6-5|TRBJ1-1
CASSYQGGGTEAFF